Shown below are 24 T cell receptor beta chains from a single sample sequenced in a study of blood T cell repertoires in COVID-19. TCRdb's copy holds only in-frame clones and misses some; the assay was immunoSEQ multiplex PCR. The sample has approximately 200,000 clones; 90% are singletons. The material sequenced was PBMCs or T cells enriched from blood (not recorded which). These receptors came from a man aged 25-40 years who had recovered from COVID-19.

The chain recombines TRBV12-3 or TRBV12-4 with TRBJ1-1; maybe TRBD1 (6 bases). The CDR3 totals 13 residues. Trimming removed 6 bases from V and 7 bases from J, with 15 bases in between. For the CDR3, the DNA is TGTGCCAGCAGAAAACTACAGGGTGGTGAAGCTTTCTTT. Translation gives CASRKLQGGEAFF.

The table lists this clone with a count of one. The genes are TRBV4-2 and TRBJ1-1, with 7 bases fitting TRBD1. CDR3 length: 18 amino acids. Germline CDR1 is LGHNA and CDR2 is YNFKEQ. V shed 3 bases, J shed 0 bases, and the junction held 13 bases outside the gene matches. The CDR3 DNA follows: TGTGCCAGCAGCCACAAGGGGGCTTGGACCAAGATGAACACTGAAGCTTTCTTT. As protein: CASSHKGAWTKMNTEAFF.

This chain connects TRBV9 to TRBJ1-2; perhaps TRBD1 as D (6 bases). The CDR3 loop spans 15 amino acids. The V end lost 3 bases, the J end lost 4 bases, and 16 bases lay between the germline ends. CDR1 is SGDLS, CDR2 YYNGEE, per germline. CDR3 region: CASSGQGRNVYGYTF. In DNA, the CDR3 is TGTGCCAGCAGCGGTCAGGGGCGTAACGTCTATGGCTACACCTTC.

The rearrangement joins TRBV3-1 (or the pseudogene TRBV3-2) to TRBJ1-5; D is unresolved. V was clipped by 3 bases and J by 5 bases, with 8 bases between them. The length of the CDR3 is 13 residues. CDR1 and CDR2 from the germline V gene are LGHDT and YNNKEL (reference sequence). CDR3 loop: CASSQRLYQPQHF. The CDR3, as DNA: TGTGCCAGCAGCCAGAGGTTATATCAGCCCCAGCATTTT.

V is TRBV7-9 and J is TRBJ1-5, with D uncertain. The germline V gene has CDR1 SEHNR and CDR2 FQNEAQ (reference sequence). V lost 4 bases, J lost 0 bases, and 7 bases lay in between. This CDR3 has 14 amino acids. This CDR3 reads CASSYGNSNQPQHF. CDR3 sequence (DNA): TGTGCCAGCAGCTACGGGAATAGCAATCAGCCCCAGCATTTT.

The chain links TRBV9 to TRBJ1-5, with D unresolved. Germline V CDR1 and CDR2: SGDLS, YYNGEE. This CDR3 comprises 13 residues. The V end was cut by 0 bases, the J end by 5 bases, with 6 bases between. Written as DNA, the CDR3 is TGTGCCAGCAGCGTAGAATCGGATCAGCCCCAGCATTTT. Amino acids: CASSVESDQPQHF. The variable domain in full, completed from reference TRBV9 and TRBJ1-5, reads DSGVTQTPKHLITATGQRVTLRCSPRSGDLSVYWYQQSLDQGLQFLIQYYNGEERAKGNILERFSAQQFPDLHSELNLSSLELGDSALYFCASSVESDQPQHFGDGTRLSIL.

The CDR3 protein is CASTERPYNEQFF. Written as DNA, the CDR3 is TGTGCCAGCACCGAGCGGCCGTACAATGAGCAGTTCTTC. V gene TRBV6-5 combines with J gene TRBJ2-1, with D possibly TRBD2 on 5 matching bases. CDR1 and CDR2 from the germline V gene are MNHEY and SVGAGI. The CDR3 has 13 residues. Trimming cost V 7 bases and J 4 bases, with 11 bases left between them.

The rearrangement joins TRBV4-1 to TRBJ1-3; D possibly corresponds to TRBD1 (5 bases). Looked up from germline, CDR1 is MGHRA and CDR2 is YSYEKL. With 1 base removed from V and 10 bases from J, the gap between germline ends came to 11 bases. The CDR3 covers 13 residues. As DNA, the CDR3 is TGCGCCAGCAGCCAAGTCGGGGGGGGAACCATATATTTT. Its translation is CASSQVGGGTIYF.

This clone was recorded a few times. At the DNA level, this CDR3 is encoded by other sequences in the same sample as well. The gene calls are TRBV18 and TRBJ1-5; TRBD1 is a possible D gene (5 bases). V was cut by 6 bases and J by 4 bases, with 13 bases left in between. Per the germline V gene, CDR1 is KGHSH and CDR2 is LQKENI. This CDR3 is 14 amino acids long. As DNA, the CDR3 is TGTGCCAGCTCGGCCGGGGGGGGAAATCAGCCCCAGCATTTT. It translates to CASSAGGGNQPQHF.

Turning to this clone: The same CDR3 arises from other DNA sequences in this sample as well. The V and J genes are TRBV4-1 and TRBJ1-1, with 9 bases lining up with TRBD1. The V gene end was trimmed by 1 base and the J gene end by 1 base; junction bases not matched to a gene: 4. The CDR3 spans 16 residues. The germline gives CDR1 MGHRA, CDR2 YSYEKL. The CDR3 spells CASSQGRGQGNTEAFF. In DNA, the CDR3 is TGCGCCAGCAGCCAAGGGAGGGGACAGGGGAACACTGAAGCTTTCTTT.

The chain carries TRBV19 and TRBJ2-3; 7 bases are shared with TRBD1. Germline trimming cut 7 bases from V and 6 bases from J; bases unmatched to any gene: 7. Germline V lookup: CDR1 LNHDA, CDR2 SQIVND (reference sequence). This CDR3 is built from 13 residues. The CDR3 region has the DNA TGTGCCAGTACCCTAGGGGGCGTTGATACGCAGTATTTT. As protein: CASTLGGVDTQYF.

The rearrangement uses TRBV12-1 and TRBJ1-2; TRBD1 was called by the table and not checked on the DNA. TRBV12-1 is flagged as a pseudogene. This CDR3 is built from 16 residues. The CDR3 region has the DNA TGTGCCAGCAGCTTTGGGGGCTTTGGGGGCGGGTATGGCTACACCTTC. This gives the protein CASSFGGFGGGYGYTF.

This sequence joins TRBV30 and TRBJ2-3, with D possibly TRBD1 on 5 matching bases. Trimming shortened V by 0 bases and J by 1 base, and 5 bases separated the two germline ends. CDR1 is GTSNPN and CDR2 is SVGIG in the germline V gene (reference sequence). This CDR3 contains 13 residues. DNA of the CDR3: TGTGCCTGGAGTGTAGGGGGCACAGATACGCAGTATTTT. It codes for CAWSVGGTDTQYF.

The chain uses TRBV5-1 and TRBJ1-5, with 9 nucleotides matching TRBD1. CDR1 SGHRS and CDR2 YFSETQ come from the germline V gene. The V gene end was trimmed by 4 bases and the J gene end by 7 bases; junction bases not matched to a gene: 6. The CDR3 spans 14 residues. CDR3 DNA: TGCGCCAGCAGCCCAGGGACAGGGTGGCAGCCCCAGCATTTT. Encoded protein: CASSPGTGWQPQHF.

This clone turned up a few times. At one end the junction does not follow the germline gene, possibly because of a read error. The chain links TRBV7-8 to TRBJ2-5, with 8 positions matching TRBD1. The CDR3 has 14 amino acids. Germline CDR1 is SGHVS and CDR2 is FQNEAQ. The CDR3 loop is CASSLGTGQKTYNF. CDR3 coding DNA: TGTGCCAGCAGCTTAGGGACAGGGCAAAAAACCTACAACTTC.

This chain joins TRBV2 and TRBJ2-5; D possibly corresponds to TRBD1 (6 bases). Trimming shortened V by 3 bases and J by 5 bases, and 13 bases separated the two germline ends. The CDR3 is 14 amino acids. Germline CDR1 and CDR2: SNHLY and FYNNEI. The CDR3 DNA sequence: TGTGCCAGCAGTGAGACAGGCCCCTTTGAGACCCAGTACTTC. Protein sequence: CASSETGPFETQYF.

The chain has TRBV27 and TRBJ1-1; D unresolved. Between the trimmed V and J ends, which lost 2 bases and 4 bases, there was a span of 17 bases. The CDR3 totals 16 residues. Germline V gives CDR1 MNHEY, CDR2 SMNVEV (reference sequence). The CDR3 reads CASSLRVGNSFTEAFF. CDR3 in DNA: TGTGCCAGCAGTTTAAGGGTCGGGAATTCGTTCACTGAAGCTTTCTTT.

The chain joins TRBV15 to TRBJ1-5; 9 bases fit TRBD1. CDR3 length: 17 amino acids. Germline CDR1 is LNHNV and CDR2 is YYDKDF (reference sequence). The V gene end was trimmed by 2 bases and the J gene end by 1 base; junction bases not matched to a gene: 6. Written as DNA, the CDR3 is TGTGCCACCAGCAGAAAATACGGACAGGGGAGCAATCAGCCCCAGCATTTT. Protein product: CATSRKYGQGSNQPQHF.

This clone was observed a single time. This chain uses TRBV28 with TRBJ1-5, with 8 bases aligning to TRBD1. The length of the CDR3 is 15 residues. After removal of 2 bases from V and 0 bases from J, the junction contained 0 bases not matched to a gene. The germline V gene encodes CDR1 MDHEN and CDR2 SYDVKM. In nucleotides, the CDR3 is TGTGCCAGCAGTTTAGGGACAGGTAGCAATCAGCCCCAGCATTTT. This encodes CASSLGTGSNQPQHF.

About this clone: Other DNA sequences in the sample encode the same CDR3. V and J are TRBV28 and TRBJ2-5, with 12 positions matching TRBD2. V gave up 5 bases and J gave up 3 bases; unmatched junction bases: 4. The CDR3 has 15 residues. Germline CDR1 reads MDHEN; CDR2 reads SYDVKM. In DNA, the CDR3 is TGTGCCAGCAGTCTACTAGCGGGAGGAAAAGAGACCCAGTACTTC. Its protein product is CASSLLAGGKETQYF.

The chain is built from TRBV5-1 and TRBJ2-1; TRBD2 agrees at 9 bases. The CDR3 loop spans 15 amino acids. Germline CDR1 and CDR2: SGHRS and YFSETQ. The trim removed 4 bases at V and 2 bases at J, leaving 4 bases unmatched. The CDR3 spells CASSGRGGAYNEQFF. The CDR3 DNA follows: TGCGCCAGCAGCGGTCGCGGGGGGGCCTACAATGAGCAGTTCTTC.

The V and J genes are TRBV11-2 and TRBJ2-2; D not certain. Trimming removed 2 bases from V and 0 bases from J, with 10 bases in between. From germline, CDR1 is SGHAT and CDR2 FQNNGV. The CDR3 runs to 16 residues. CDR3: CASSLFAGTNTGELFF. Here the CDR3 DNA reads TGTGCCAGCAGCTTATTTGCTGGCACGAACACCGGGGAGCTGTTTTTT.

This clone was observed a single time. J is TRBJ2-3 and V is TRBV6-6; 8 bases fit TRBD1. Trimming removed 2 bases from V and 5 bases from J; junction bases left unmatched: 3. The CDR3 runs 14 residues. The germline gives CDR1 MNHNY, CDR2 SVGAGI (reference sequence). CDR3 loop: CASSYGQGIDTQYF. CDR3 DNA sequence: TGTGCCAGCAGTTACGGACAGGGAATAGATACGCAGTATTTT.

V usage is TRBV4-3 and J usage is TRBJ2-1, with D tentatively TRBD1 (5 bases). Trimming removed 3 bases at V and 0 bases at J, with 12 bases between. The CDR3 spans 16 residues. Germline CDR1 LGHNA, CDR2 YSLEER. The CDR3 nucleotides are TGCGCCAGCAGCCAGGCATCACAGGTCTCCTACAATGAGCAGTTCTTC. It encodes CASSQASQVSYNEQFF.